Sequencing of this T cell receptor beta chain was carried out in a study of T cell responses to AZD1222 COVID-19 vaccine (dated by TCRdb to about 2021). Context from the whole study: Because spike-specific TCR depth and breadth did not differ between the two schedules, AZD1222 recipients who got a second dose at roughly 4 weeks were pooled with those who got a second dose at roughly 12 weeks. A total of 230 to 250 trial participants underwent TCR sequencing, of whom 207 had received two doses of AZD1222 and some 25 had received two doses of the MenACWY control vaccine. Trial participants were enrolled by age into subgroups of 18-55, 56-69 and 70-plus years, and roughly 150, 30 and 60 TCR-sequenced participants, respectively, were included in these subgroups. Broader findings and caveats from the paper: Conclusions about previously exposed vaccinees are limited because only six or seven AZD1222 recipients were SARS-CoV-2 seropositive at baseline. In the small 56-69-year group, the increase in depth fell short of significance, most likely because of low power. Because no samples from the day 14 peak response were available, repertoires could be characterized only after the peak T cell response. Reportedly, close to half of the unique spike-specific TCRs recognized epitopes lying outside the regions that are mutated in the B.1.351 and B.1.1.7 variants. Spike-specific TCR breadth and depth rose significantly after two AZD1222 doses compared with day 0 and with MenACWY recipients. Participants were mostly white British, with more females than males. The authors suggested clonal diversity may have been underestimated. The vaccine-associated CD4 TCRs covered the entire spike protein, and the dominant responses fell in regions 160-218 and 743-854.

This specimen's time point label, interpreted: baseline before first vaccination. The vaccinee samples were drawn from two UK trials, COV001 and COV002, one of which was a single-blind randomized controlled phase 2/3 trial testing AZD1222 (ChAdOx1 nCoV-19) in healthy adults. For TCRbeta chain sequencing, PBMC samples were collected from trial participants at day 0 and at day 28 after the second dose. The CDR3 regions of human TCRbeta chains were subjected to immunosequencing. The original pipeline was this. Repertoire TCRs were matched against a reference library of SARS-CoV-2-specific TCRs generated with the MIRA antigen-specificity platform. Breadth was defined as the fraction of unique TCRs that were SARS-CoV-2-associated. Depth was defined as the fraction of total T cells that were SARS-CoV-2-associated. Using the MIRA data, every spike-specific TCR was mapped to the spike region that the TCR reacted to and assigned to either a CD4 or a CD8 class. Log10-transformed breadth and depth values were compared by one-way ANOVA with Sidak's multiple comparisons tests. TCRdb mirrors the immuneACCESS table, restricted to in-frame sequences. Some clones are absent from its copies; in checked studies, under half trace to an unresolved V gene, and the reason for the others is unknown. V and J calls and clone size follow that table, whereas D and trimming were derived from the DNA. The sample contains 45,000 to 60,000 clones, approximately 84% of them found a single time. Approximately 16% of the sample is taken by the ten largest.

Concerning this clone itself: Its target antigen remains unknown. The input lacks base qualities; no much larger clone sits a single base away.

From the cysteine up to the phenylalanine, the CDR3 has a length of 16 residues. The retained sequence is limited to the CDR3, 48 bases, with the frame set at the first base. V and J lose 5 bases and 0 bases, and a span of 15 bases separates them. The germline V gene yields SGHRS for CDR1 and YFSETQ for CDR2. The sample here was peripheral blood, taken on day 0 of AZD1222 vaccination. The chain uses TRBV5-1 and TRBJ1-5; TRBD1 is a weak D gene call, 6 bases matching. The receptor's source is an adult in good health. The nucleotides are TGCGCCAGCAGTGAATTCGCAGGGGATAGCAATCAGCCCCAGCATTTT. It specifies CASSEFAGDSNQPQHF.